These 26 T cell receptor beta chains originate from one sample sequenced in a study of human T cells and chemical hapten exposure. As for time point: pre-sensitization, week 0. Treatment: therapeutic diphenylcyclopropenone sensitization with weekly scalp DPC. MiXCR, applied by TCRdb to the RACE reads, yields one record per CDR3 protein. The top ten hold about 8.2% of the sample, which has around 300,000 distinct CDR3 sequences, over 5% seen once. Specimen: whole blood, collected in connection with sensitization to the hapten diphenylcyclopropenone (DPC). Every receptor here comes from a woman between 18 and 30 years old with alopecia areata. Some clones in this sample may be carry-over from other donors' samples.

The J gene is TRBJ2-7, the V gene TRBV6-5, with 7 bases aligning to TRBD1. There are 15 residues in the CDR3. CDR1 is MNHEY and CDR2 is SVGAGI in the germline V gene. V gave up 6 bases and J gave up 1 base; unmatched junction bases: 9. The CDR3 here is CASSLHGTVSYEQYF. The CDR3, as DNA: TGTGCCAGCAGCCTCCACGGGACAGTATCCTACGAGCAGTACTTC.

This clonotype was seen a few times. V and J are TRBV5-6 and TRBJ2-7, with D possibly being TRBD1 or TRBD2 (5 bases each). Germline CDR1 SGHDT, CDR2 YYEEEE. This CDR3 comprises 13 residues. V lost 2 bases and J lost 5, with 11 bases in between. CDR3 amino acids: CASSFEGPHEQYF. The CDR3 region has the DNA TGTGCCAGCAGCTTTGAGGGGCCCCACGAGCAGTACTTC.

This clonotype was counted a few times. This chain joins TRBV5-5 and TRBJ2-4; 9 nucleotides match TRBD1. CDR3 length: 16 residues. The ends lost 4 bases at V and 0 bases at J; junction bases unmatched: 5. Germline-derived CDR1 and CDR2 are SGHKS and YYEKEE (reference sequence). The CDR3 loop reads CASSPGQGIAKNIQYF. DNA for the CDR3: TGTGCCAGCAGCCCAGGACAGGGGATAGCCAAAAACATTCAGTACTTC.

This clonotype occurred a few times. The DNA of the CDR3 is TGCGCCAGCAGCCAAGTCAGAAGGGTCGAATATAATTCACCCCTCCACTTT. It translates to CASSQVRRVEYNSPLHF. The chain carries TRBV4-3 and TRBJ1-6, with unresolved D. Deletions cut 1 base from V and 4 bases from J, with 14 bases between. Germline V gives CDR1 LGHNA, CDR2 YSLEER. The length of the CDR3 is 17 residues.

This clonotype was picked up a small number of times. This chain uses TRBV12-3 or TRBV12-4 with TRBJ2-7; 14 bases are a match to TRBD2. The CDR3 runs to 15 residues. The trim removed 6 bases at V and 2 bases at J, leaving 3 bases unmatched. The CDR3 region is CASSRLAGGTYEQYF. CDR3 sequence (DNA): TGTGCCAGCAGCAGACTAGCGGGGGGGACCTACGAGCAGTACTTC.

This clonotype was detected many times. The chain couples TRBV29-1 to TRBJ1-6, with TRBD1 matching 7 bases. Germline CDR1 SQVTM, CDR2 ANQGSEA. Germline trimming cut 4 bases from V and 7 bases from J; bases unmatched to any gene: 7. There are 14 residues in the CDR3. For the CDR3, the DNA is TGCAGCGTTGTGGGGGGACAGAGAAATTCACCCCTCCACTTT. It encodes CSVVGGQRNSPLHF. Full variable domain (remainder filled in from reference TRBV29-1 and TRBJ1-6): SAVISQKPSRDICQRGTSLTIQCQVDSQVTMMFWYRQQPGQSLTLIATANQGSEATYESGFVIDKFPISRPNLTFSTLTVSNMSPEDSSIYLCSVVGGQRNSPLHFGNGTRLTVT.

CDR3 DNA: TGTGCCAGCAGCTTCTCAGGGGGATCCTCCTACAATGAGCAGTTCTTC. The encoded protein is CASSFSGGSSYNEQFF. The chain couples TRBV7-2 to TRBJ2-1, with TRBD1 matching 7 bases. CDR1 and CDR2 from the germline V gene are SGHTA and FQGNSA. This CDR3 has 16 residues. Trimming at V came to 3 bases and at J to 0 bases, leaving 5 bases not matched to a gene.

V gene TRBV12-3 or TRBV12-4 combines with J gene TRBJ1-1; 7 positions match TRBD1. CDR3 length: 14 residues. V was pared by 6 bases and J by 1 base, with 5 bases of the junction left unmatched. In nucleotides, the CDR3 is TGTGCCAGCAGCCCAGGACAGGCGAACACTGAAGCTTTCTTT. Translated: CASSPGQANTEAFF.

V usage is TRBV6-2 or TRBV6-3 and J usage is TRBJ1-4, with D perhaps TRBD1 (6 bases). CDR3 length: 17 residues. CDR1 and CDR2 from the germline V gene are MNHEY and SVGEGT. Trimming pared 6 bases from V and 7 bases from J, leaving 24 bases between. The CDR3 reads CASSTTKQGTRSEKLFF. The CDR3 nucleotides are TGTGCCAGCAGCACTACGAAACAGGGAACGAGAAGTGAAAAACTGTTTTTT.

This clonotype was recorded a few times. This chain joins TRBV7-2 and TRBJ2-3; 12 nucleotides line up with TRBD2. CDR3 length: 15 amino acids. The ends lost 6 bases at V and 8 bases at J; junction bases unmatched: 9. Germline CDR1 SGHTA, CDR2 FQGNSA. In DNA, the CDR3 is TGTGCCAGCAGTCCCGGACTAGCGGGGTTTTCTACGCAGTATTTT. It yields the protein CASSPGLAGFSTQYF.

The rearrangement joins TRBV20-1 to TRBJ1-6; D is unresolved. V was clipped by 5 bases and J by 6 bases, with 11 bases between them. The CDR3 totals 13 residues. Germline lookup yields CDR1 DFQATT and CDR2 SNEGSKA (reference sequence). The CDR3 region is CSALRESNSPLHF. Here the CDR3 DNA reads TGCAGTGCTCTACGAGAAAGTAATTCACCCCTCCACTTT.

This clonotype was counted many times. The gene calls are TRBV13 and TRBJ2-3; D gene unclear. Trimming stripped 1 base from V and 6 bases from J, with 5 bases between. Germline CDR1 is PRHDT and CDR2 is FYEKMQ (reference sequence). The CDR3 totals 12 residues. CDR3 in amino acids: CASSLARDTQYF. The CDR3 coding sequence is TGTGCCAGCAGCTTAGCACGGGATACGCAGTATTTT.

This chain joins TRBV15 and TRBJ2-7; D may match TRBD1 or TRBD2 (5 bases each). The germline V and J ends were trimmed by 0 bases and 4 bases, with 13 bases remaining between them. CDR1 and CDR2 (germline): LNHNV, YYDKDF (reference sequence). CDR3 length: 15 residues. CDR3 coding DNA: TGTGCCACCAGCAGAGAACAAGGGACCACTTACGAGCAGTACTTC. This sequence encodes CATSREQGTTYEQYF.

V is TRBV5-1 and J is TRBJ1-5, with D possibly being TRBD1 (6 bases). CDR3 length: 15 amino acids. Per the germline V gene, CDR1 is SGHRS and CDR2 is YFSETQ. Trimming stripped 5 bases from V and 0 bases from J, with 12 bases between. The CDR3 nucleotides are TGCGCCAGCAGTAACAGGGAGGTTAGCAATCAGCCCCAGCATTTT. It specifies CASSNREVSNQPQHF.

The DNA of the CDR3 is TGCAGTGCTACGCTCTCCTTTAACTATGGCTACACCTTC. This codes for CSATLSFNYGYTF. V usage is TRBV20-1 and J usage is TRBJ1-2; D uncertain. This CDR3 comprises 13 residues. The V end was cut by 4 bases, the J end by 1 base, with 10 bases between. Germline V gives CDR1 DFQATT, CDR2 SNEGSKA (reference sequence).

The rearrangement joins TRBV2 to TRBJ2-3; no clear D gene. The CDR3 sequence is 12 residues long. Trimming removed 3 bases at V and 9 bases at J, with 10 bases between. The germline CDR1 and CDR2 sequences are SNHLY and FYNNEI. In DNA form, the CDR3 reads TGTGCCAGCAGTGAGATGGCCCGGACGCAGTATTTT. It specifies CASSEMARTQYF.

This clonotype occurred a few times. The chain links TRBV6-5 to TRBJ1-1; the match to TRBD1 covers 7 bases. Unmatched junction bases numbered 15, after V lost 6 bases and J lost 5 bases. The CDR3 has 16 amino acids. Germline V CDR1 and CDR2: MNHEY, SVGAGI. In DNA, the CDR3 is TGTGCCAGCAGCCCTTCGGACCCCCCAGGGGGGACTGAAGCTTTCTTT. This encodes CASSPSDPPGGTEAFF.

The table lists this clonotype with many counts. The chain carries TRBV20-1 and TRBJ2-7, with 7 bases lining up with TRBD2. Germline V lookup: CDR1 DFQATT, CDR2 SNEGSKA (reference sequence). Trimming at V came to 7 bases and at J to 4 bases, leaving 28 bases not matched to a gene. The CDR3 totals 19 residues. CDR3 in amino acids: CSVNGRSGTILIFRYEQYF. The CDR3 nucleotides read TGCAGTGTGAATGGGAGGAGCGGGACTATACTAATCTTCCGGTACGAGCAGTACTTC.

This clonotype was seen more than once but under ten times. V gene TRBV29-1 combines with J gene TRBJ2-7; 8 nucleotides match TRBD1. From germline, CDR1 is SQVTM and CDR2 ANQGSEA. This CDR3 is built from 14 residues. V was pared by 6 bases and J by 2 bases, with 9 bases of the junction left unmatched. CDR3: CSVLTGTGTYEQYF. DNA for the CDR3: TGCAGCGTCCTGACCGGGACAGGCACCTACGAGCAGTACTTC.

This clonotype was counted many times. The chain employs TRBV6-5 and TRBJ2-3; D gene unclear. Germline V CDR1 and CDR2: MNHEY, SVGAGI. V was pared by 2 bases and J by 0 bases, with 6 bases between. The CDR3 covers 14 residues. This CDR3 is CASSYGRSTDTQYF. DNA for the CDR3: TGTGCCAGCAGTTACGGGCGAAGCACAGATACGCAGTATTTT.

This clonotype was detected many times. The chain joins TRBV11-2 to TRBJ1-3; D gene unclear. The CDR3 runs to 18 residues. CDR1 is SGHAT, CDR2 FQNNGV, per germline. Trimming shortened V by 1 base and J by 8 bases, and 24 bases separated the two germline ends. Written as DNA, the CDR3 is TGTGCCAGCAGCTTAGCTGCTCGTTCGGGTCCTAGCGTCGACACCATATATTTT. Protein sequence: CASSLAARSGPSVDTIYF.

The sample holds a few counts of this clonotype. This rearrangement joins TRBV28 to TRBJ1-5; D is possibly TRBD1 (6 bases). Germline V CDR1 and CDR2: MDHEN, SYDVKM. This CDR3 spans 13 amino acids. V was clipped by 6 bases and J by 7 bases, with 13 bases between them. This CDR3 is CASRLQGRQPQHF. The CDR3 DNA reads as TGTGCCAGCAGATTACAGGGACGGCAGCCCCAGCATTTT.

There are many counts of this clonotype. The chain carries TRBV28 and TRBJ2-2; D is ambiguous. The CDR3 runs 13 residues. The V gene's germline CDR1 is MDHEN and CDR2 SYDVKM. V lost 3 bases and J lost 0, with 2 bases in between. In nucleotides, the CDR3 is TGTGCCAGCAGTTTCACGAACACCGGGGAGCTGTTTTTT. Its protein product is CASSFTNTGELFF. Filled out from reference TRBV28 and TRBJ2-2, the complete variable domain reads DVKVTQSSRYLVKRTGEKVFLECVQDMDHENMFWYRQDPGLGLRLIYFSYDVKMKEKGDIPEGYSVSREKKERFSLILESASTNQTSMYLCASSFTNTGELFFGEGSRLTVL.

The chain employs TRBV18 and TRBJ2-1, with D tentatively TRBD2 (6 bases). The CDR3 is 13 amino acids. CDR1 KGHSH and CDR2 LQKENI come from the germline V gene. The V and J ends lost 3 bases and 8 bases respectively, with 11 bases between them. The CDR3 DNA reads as TGTGCCAGCTCACCGGGACTGGACGATGAGCAGTTCTTC. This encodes CASSPGLDDEQFF.

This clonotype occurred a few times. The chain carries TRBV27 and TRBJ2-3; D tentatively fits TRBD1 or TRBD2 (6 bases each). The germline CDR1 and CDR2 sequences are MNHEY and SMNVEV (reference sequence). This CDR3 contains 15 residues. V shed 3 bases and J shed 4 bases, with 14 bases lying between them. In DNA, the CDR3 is TGTGCCAGCAGTTTCTTGGTCGGGGGCTCAGATACGCAGTATTTT. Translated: CASSFLVGGSDTQYF.

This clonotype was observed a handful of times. In nucleotides, the CDR3 is TGTGCCAGCAGTTACGATAGCGGGACACCCTACGATGGGCTATACGAGCAGTACTTC. Its translation is CASSYDSGTPYDGLYEQYF. The chain carries TRBV6-2 or TRBV6-3 and TRBJ2-7, with TRBD2 identical over 8 bases. After removal of 2 bases from V and 4 bases from J, the junction contained 19 bases not matched to a gene. The V gene's germline CDR1 is MNHEY and CDR2 SVGEGT. The CDR3 runs 19 residues.